The 8 T cell receptor beta chains below all came from one sample that was sequenced in a study of blood T cell repertoires in COVID-19. Data came from immunoSEQ multiplex PCR; TCRdb stores just in-frame clones and leaves some out. Here the sample spans 20,000 to 30,000 clones, around nine tenths being singletons. Sequencing used peripheral blood. The receptors originated from a man aged 50 or older with active COVID-19.

J is TRBJ2-3 and V is TRBV7-3, with D perhaps matching TRBD2 (5 bases). The CDR3 sequence is 15 residues long. CDR1 SGHTA and CDR2 FQGTGA come from the germline V gene. Trimming took off 5 bases at V and 3 bases at J, with 15 bases between the two ends. CDR3 coding DNA: TGTGCCAGCAGCCCCTTAGGCGGGCGAACAGATACGCAGTATTTT. It yields the protein CASSPLGGRTDTQYF.

With regard to this clone: Mismatch with germline at one junction end may stem from a read error. The V and J genes are TRBV2 and TRBJ2-5; D is unclear. The CDR3 runs 14 residues. In germline, CDR1 is SNHLY, CDR2 FYNNEI. For the CDR3, the DNA is TGTGCCAGCATATATGATTTGGGCCAAAAGACCCAGTACTTC. Translation gives CASIYDLGQKTQYF.

There are a few counts of this clone. The V call is TRBV6-4, the J call TRBJ1-6; 7 nucleotides match TRBD1. The CDR3 runs to 14 residues. Germline V gene lookup returns CDR1 MRHNA and CDR2 SNTAGT. Losses at the gene ends were 3 bases for V and 7 bases for J; bases not matched to a gene: 3. Here the CDR3 reads CASSEDRDNSPLHF. DNA of the CDR3: TGTGCCAGCAGTGAAGACAGGGACAATTCACCCCTCCACTTT.

This chain joins TRBV28 and TRBJ2-7, with no clear D. CDR3 size: 14 residues. V dropped 5 bases and J dropped 0 bases, with 11 bases sitting between them. In germline, CDR1 is MDHEN, CDR2 SYDVKM. CDR3 sequence: CASSRHPLSYEQYF. The CDR3 bases are TGTGCCAGCAGTCGACACCCTCTCTCCTACGAGCAGTACTTC.

This CDR3 reads CASSEDARRTLHF. In DNA, the CDR3 is TGTGCCAGCAGCGAGGATGCCCGGCGAACCCTCCACTTT. The chain recombines TRBV7-3 with TRBJ1-6, with D hard to call. Germline V CDR1 and CDR2: SGHTA, FQGTGA. CDR3 size: 13 residues. V lost 5 bases to trimming and J lost 14 bases, with 16 bases between them.

The chain carries TRBV7-3 and TRBJ2-1; D is possibly TRBD2 (6 bases). V was trimmed by 4 bases and J by 8 bases, leaving 24 bases between them. Germline V gives CDR1 SGHTA, CDR2 FQGTGA. This CDR3 is built from 17 residues. CDR3: CASSSISGGFGADEQFF. CDR3 coding DNA: TGTGCCAGCAGCTCAATTAGCGGTGGTTTCGGAGCGGATGAGCAGTTCTTC.

Written as DNA, the CDR3 is TGTGCCAGCAGCACCCGGCAGGGTTCCTACGAGCAGTACTTC. Protein product: CASSTRQGSYEQYF. V gene TRBV11-2 combines with J gene TRBJ2-7, with D possibly being TRBD1 (5 bases). Germline V gene sequence: CDR1 SGHAT, CDR2 FQNNGV. V gave up 5 bases and J gave up 1 base, with 12 bases separating them. CDR3 length equals 14 residues.

This clone was seen just once. The rearrangement links TRBV7-9 to TRBJ1-2, with 8 bases lining up with TRBD1. V shed 6 bases and J 0 bases; nucleotides not matched to a gene: 3. The CDR3 consists of 14 residues. Germline V gene sequence: CDR1 SEHNR, CDR2 FQNEAQ (reference sequence). The CDR3 region has the DNA TGTGCCAGCAGGCGGACAGGGACTAACTATGGCTACACCTTC. Residues: CASRRTGTNYGYTF.